The 27 T cell receptor beta chains presented below share a single source sample, sequenced in a study of OX40 agonist ivuxolimab in advanced cancers. The data were produced by immunoSEQ multiplex PCR, yet TCRdb's version contains in-frame clones alone and is incomplete. The top ten clones hold about two fifths of a sample with some 15,000 clones, 81% of them seen once. Sequenced material: CD4+ or CD8+ T cells sorted from blood, taken in a trial of the OX40 agonist ivuxolimab. Source of these receptors: an adult with an advanced solid tumor such as melanoma, head and neck, liver or kidney cancer.

The chain links TRBV27 to TRBJ1-4; 9 positions match TRBD1. CDR3 length: 15 residues. V trimming: 5 bases; J trimming: 1 base; junction bases outside the gene matches: 2. Germline CDR1 MNHEY, CDR2 SMNVEV (reference sequence). The CDR3 reads CASSPGQGTNEKLFF. The CDR3 DNA reads as TGTGCCAGCAGTCCGGGACAGGGAACTAATGAAAAACTGTTTTTT.

This sequence joins TRBV4-2 and TRBJ2-1; TRBD1 agrees at 7 bases. The CDR3 length is 16 residues. V lost 0 bases, J lost 3 bases, and 5 bases stayed unmatched. Per the germline V gene, CDR1 is LGHNA and CDR2 is YNFKEQ. CDR3 loop: CASSQEEDRFYNEQFF. The CDR3 DNA sequence: TGTGCCAGCAGCCAAGAGGAGGACAGGTTCTACAATGAGCAGTTCTTC.

This rearrangement joins TRBV20-1 to TRBJ2-3; D unresolved. Deletions cut 3 bases from V and 6 bases from J, with 4 bases between. The CDR3 runs to 10 residues. Per the germline V gene, CDR1 is DFQATT and CDR2 is SNEGSKA (reference sequence). The DNA for the CDR3 is TGCAGTGCTAGTCGTGATACGCAGTATTTT. This codes for CSASRDTQYF.

The V call is TRBV4-3, the J call TRBJ2-1; 12 bases agree with TRBD1. This CDR3 comprises 16 residues. Germline loops: CDR1 LGHNA, CDR2 YSLEER. V dropped 0 bases and J dropped 7; count of bases not matched to a gene: 4. CDR3 nucleotides: TGCGCCAGCAGCCAAGATGGGACAGGGGGCTGGAATGAGCAGTTCTTC. This codes for CASSQDGTGGWNEQFF.

CDR3 coding DNA: TGTGCCAGCAGTTTATCCAGAAACTACGAGCAGTACTTC. Protein sequence: CASSLSRNYEQYF. The J gene is TRBJ2-7, the V gene TRBV27; no firm D call. CDR1 and CDR2 (germline): MNHEY, SMNVEV (reference sequence). CDR3 length: 13 amino acids. V shed 0 bases and J shed 3 bases, with 6 bases lying between them.

V is TRBV7-8 and J is TRBJ2-7; TRBD2 might be the D (5 bases). The germline gives CDR1 SGHVS, CDR2 FQNEAQ. V lost 5 bases, J lost 2 bases, and 13 bases lay in between. CDR3 length: 14 amino acids. CDR3 nucleotide sequence: TGTGCCAGCAGCCCTGGGGTGGGAGCCTACGAGCAGTACTTC. It codes for CASSPGVGAYEQYF.

The V gene is TRBV5-5, the J gene TRBJ1-1, with no clear D. The CDR3 is 13 residues long. Trimming left V 3 bases short and J 0 bases short, with 6 bases between. The germline CDR1 and CDR2 sequences are SGHKS and YYEKEE (reference sequence). The CDR3 here is CASSSDMNTEAFF. CDR3 bases: TGTGCCAGCAGCTCTGATATGAACACTGAAGCTTTCTTT.

The chain links TRBV28 to TRBJ1-2, with D hard to call. This CDR3 comprises 15 residues. The V gene's germline CDR1 is MDHEN and CDR2 SYDVKM. V lost 6 bases and J 4 bases, leaving 18 bases between the germline ends. In nucleotides, the CDR3 is TGTGCCAGCAGCTCACCCCGACCGAGTACCTATGGCTACACCTTC. Its translation: CASSSPRPSTYGYTF.

J is TRBJ1-2 and V is TRBV7-2; no clear D. This CDR3 comprises 14 residues. CDR1 and CDR2 from the germline V gene are SGHTA and FQGNSA. Trimming took 1 base from V and 7 from J, leaving 13 bases between them. Here the CDR3 reads CASSLGSEGAGYTF. DNA for the CDR3: TGTGCCAGCAGCTTAGGATCGGAAGGAGCTGGCTACACCTTC.

This clone has more than one count but fewer than ten. This chain links TRBV28 with TRBJ1-5, with a tentative D call TRBD1 (5 bases). This CDR3 has 13 residues. Between the trimmed V and J ends, which lost 5 bases and 5 bases, there was a span of 10 bases. Germline CDR1 is MDHEN and CDR2 is SYDVKM. CDR3 in DNA: TGTGCCAGCAGTCGGGGCGAGTATCAGCCCCAGCATTTT. Its translation is CASSRGEYQPQHF.

This clone was counted once. V usage is TRBV7-9 and J usage is TRBJ1-6; D ambiguous. The CDR3 is 15 residues long. Germline CDR1 is SEHNR and CDR2 is FQNEAQ (reference sequence). Trimming removed 1 base at V and 3 bases at J, with 7 bases between. The CDR3 region has the DNA TGTGCCAGCAGCTTAGACAGCCTCTATAATTCACCCCTCCACTTT. This translates into CASSLDSLYNSPLHF.

The chain couples TRBV4-2 to TRBJ1-1, with TRBD1 matching over 7 bases. The CDR3 runs to 18 residues. The germline gives CDR1 LGHNA, CDR2 YNFKEQ. The ends lost 3 bases at V and 1 base at J; junction bases unmatched: 14. The CDR3 nucleotides read TGTGCCAGCAGCCATCCCTCCTGGGGACAGCCCCAGAACACTGAAGCTTTCTTT. It is translated as CASSHPSWGQPQNTEAFF.

The CDR3, as DNA: TGCGCCAGCAGTATCGGGACAGGGGGAGGCTACGAGCAGTACTTC. Amino acid sequence: CASSIGTGGGYEQYF. The J gene is TRBJ2-7, the V gene TRBV10-2, with 11 bases lining up with TRBD1. Germline values: CDR1 WSHSY, CDR2 SAAADI. V was pared by 5 bases and J by 3 bases, with 6 bases of the junction left unmatched. This CDR3 is built from 15 residues.

This clone was recorded once. V gene TRBV28 combines with J gene TRBJ2-5; D is ambiguous. The CDR3 is 13 residues long. Germline lookup yields CDR1 MDHEN and CDR2 SYDVKM. Trimming shortened V by 6 bases and J by 4 bases, and 12 bases separated the two germline ends. The CDR3 DNA reads TGTGCCAGCAGCCCTAGGCTGGGAGAGACCCAGTACTTC. This sequence encodes CASSPRLGETQYF.

This chain links TRBV13 with TRBJ1-6; D gene unclear. Trimming took off 5 bases at V and 0 bases at J, with 14 bases between the two ends. Germline V gene lookup returns CDR1 PRHDT and CDR2 FYEKMQ (reference sequence). This CDR3 is 17 amino acids long. The CDR3 region has the DNA TGTGCCAGCAGCCCAAACCACGGGAGCTCCTATAATTCACCCCTCCACTTT. Protein: CASSPNHGSSYNSPLHF.

The gene calls are TRBV19 and TRBJ1-1, with D perhaps matching TRBD1 (5 bases). Germline lookup yields CDR1 LNHDA and CDR2 SQIVND (reference sequence). The V gene lost 7 bases and the J gene lost 4 bases, with 7 bases spanning the gap. This CDR3 has 11 amino acids. CDR3 in DNA: TGTGCCAGTATGGGGGTCACTGAAGCTTTCTTT. Amino acid sequence: CASMGVTEAFF.

Turning to this clone: Other DNA sequences in this sample translate to the same CDR3. The rearrangement links TRBV11-2 to TRBJ1-1; D is unresolved. The V and J ends lost 2 bases and 2 bases respectively, with 3 bases between them. The CDR3 contains 12 residues. Germline CDR1 SGHAT, CDR2 FQNNGV. The CDR3 sequence is CASSLTNTEAFF. The CDR3 nucleotides read TGTGCCAGCAGCTTAACAAACACTGAAGCTTTCTTT.

The V gene is TRBV19, the J gene TRBJ2-1; possible D gene TRBD2, 6 bases. CDR1 is LNHDA, CDR2 SQIVND, per germline (reference sequence). The ends were cut back, 1 base at V and 9 bases at J, with 10 bases in the middle. The CDR3 covers 13 residues. CDR3 protein: CASSIAGEREQFF. In nucleotides, the CDR3 is TGTGCCAGTAGTATAGCGGGAGAGCGTGAGCAGTTCTTC.

This clone was observed at least ten times. CDR3 coding DNA: TGTGCCAGCAGCTTCGAGTGGGAGTTGGCAGATACGCAGTATTTT. Protein sequence: CASSFEWELADTQYF. The chain employs TRBV7-9 and TRBJ2-3, with D tentatively TRBD2 (5 bases). V gave up 3 bases and J gave up 4 bases, with 14 bases separating them. This CDR3 region has 15 residues. The germline V gene encodes CDR1 SEHNR and CDR2 FQNEAQ (reference sequence).

This clone has more than one count but fewer than ten. This rearrangement joins TRBV14 to TRBJ1-6; D is possibly TRBD1 (5 bases). The germline V gene has CDR1 SGHDN and CDR2 FVKESK. The CDR3 contains 13 residues. V lost 4 bases to trimming and J lost 7 bases, with 8 bases between them. The CDR3 DNA reads TGTGCCAGCAGCCCCAGACAGAATTCACCCCTCCACTTT. Protein product: CASSPRQNSPLHF.

This chain links TRBV5-6 with TRBJ2-7, with D perhaps being TRBD1 or TRBD2 (5 bases each). The CDR3 spans 12 residues. Looked up from germline, CDR1 is SGHDT and CDR2 is YYEEEE. V lost 0 bases to trimming and J lost 8 bases, with 9 bases between them. The CDR3 nucleotides are TGTGCCAGCAGCTTGGTTGGGGACCAGCAGTACTTC. Translation gives CASSLVGDQQYF.

CDR3 nucleotide sequence: TGTGCCAGCAGTTTTTTGACAGGGTCCCCAGGAGAGACCCAGTACTTC. The encoded protein is CASSFLTGSPGETQYF. The chain combines TRBV28 with TRBJ2-5; 7 bases line up with TRBD1. V was pared by 3 bases and J by 4 bases, with 11 bases of the junction left unmatched. This CDR3 spans 16 amino acids. Germline CDR1 and CDR2: MDHEN and SYDVKM.

J is TRBJ2-5 and V is TRBV19; 7 bases align to TRBD2. The CDR3 spans 15 residues. Germline loops: CDR1 LNHDA, CDR2 SQIVND (reference sequence). The V and J ends lost 5 bases and 1 base, in that order; junction bases with no gene match: 7. The CDR3 spells CASSPLTSSQETQYF. Here the CDR3 DNA reads TGTGCCAGTAGTCCTTTGACTAGCTCCCAAGAGACCCAGTACTTC.

The V call is TRBV11-2, the J call TRBJ2-2; 8 positions agree with TRBD1. Germline lookup yields CDR1 SGHAT and CDR2 FQNNGV. The CDR3 is 17 amino acids. The V segment lost 2 bases and the J segment 5 bases; nucleotides outside the gene matches: 10. CDR3 residues: CASSLSGQGAGTGELFF. In nucleotides, the CDR3 is TGTGCCAGCAGCTTATCAGGGCAGGGGGCTGGGACCGGGGAGCTGTTTTTT.

The rearrangement uses TRBV28 and TRBJ1-6; perhaps TRBD1 as D (5 bases). The V gene lost 5 bases and the J gene lost 5 bases, with 10 bases spanning the gap. This CDR3 region has 14 residues. Germline values: CDR1 MDHEN, CDR2 SYDVKM. Written as DNA, the CDR3 is TGTGCCAGCAGTCTCGACAGCAATAATTCACCCCTCCACTTT. Its translation is CASSLDSNNSPLHF.

The chain carries TRBV9 and TRBJ2-1; 8 bases are a match to TRBD2. The germline V gene encodes CDR1 SGDLS and CDR2 YYNGEE. Unmatched junction bases numbered 7, after V lost 6 bases and J lost 8 bases. The CDR3 loop spans 13 amino acids. This CDR3 is CASNPSGLDEQFF. The CDR3, as DNA: TGTGCCAGCAACCCTAGCGGGCTGGATGAGCAGTTCTTC. Drawing the rest from reference TRBV9 and TRBJ2-1, the complete variable domain is DSGVTQTPKHLITATGQRVTLRCSPRSGDLSVYWYQQSLDQGLQFLIQYYNGEERAKGNILERFSAQQFPDLHSELNLSSLELGDSALYFCASNPSGLDEQFFGPGTRLTVL.

The rearrangement joins TRBV5-8 to TRBJ1-5; 8 positions match TRBD1. Germline V gives CDR1 SGHTS, CDR2 YDEGEE. The CDR3 is made up of 14 amino acids. Trimming took 3 bases from V and 6 from J; bases not matched to a gene: 5. This chain's CDR3 is CASSSGQGVQPQHF. In nucleotides, the CDR3 is TGTGCCAGCAGCTCCGGACAGGGAGTTCAGCCCCAGCATTTT. The variable domain in full, completed from reference TRBV5-8 and TRBJ1-5, reads EAGVTQSPTHLIKTRGQQATLRCSPISGHTSVYWYQQALGLGLQFLLWYDEGEERNRGNFPPRFSGRQFPNYSSELNVNALELEDSALYLCASSSGQGVQPQHFGDGTRLSIL.